This T cell receptor (beta chain) was captured in a study of T-cell reconstitution after alpha-beta-depleted transplantation in children. Researchers prepared the TCRbeta library using unique molecular identifiers, the study reports. TCRdb called the PCR reads again in MiXCR, with one record for every CDR3 protein. Among about 640,000 distinct CDR3 sequences listed, around 16% were seen once. This clonotype was picked up many times. The sample consisted of PBMCs from the stem cell graft donor, taken from the stem cell graft. This TCR came from a human donor who donated a stem cell graft to a child with acute myeloid leukemia.

Here the CDR3 reads CSAGSPGQVTYEQYF. The DNA of the CDR3 is TGCAGTGCTGGGAGTCCGGGACAGGTAACCTACGAGCAGTACTTC. This sequence joins TRBV20-1 and TRBJ2-7; 8 nucleotides match TRBD1. Trimming cost V 5 bases and J 2 bases; bases outside gene matches: 11. Germline V gives CDR1 DFQATT, CDR2 SNEGSKA (reference sequence). CDR3 length: 15 amino acids.